The 30 T cell receptor beta chains listed next were all sequenced from one sample in a study of graft-versus-host responses after intestinal transplantation. No antigen has been assigned to these receptors. Libraries were prepared by immunoSEQ multiplex PCR; TCRdb keeps only in-frame clonotypes and omits some of them. Of more than 85,000 clones listed, roughly 80% are singletons. The sample here was unstimulated CD4+ T cells sorted from spleen or lymph node cells, taken before intestinal transplant. The source is a human donor who received an intestinal transplant.

This chain uses TRBV2 with TRBJ1-2; D not certain. Deletions cut 6 bases from V and 4 bases from J, with 15 bases between. CDR1 and CDR2 from the germline V gene are SNHLY and FYNNEI. The CDR3 loop spans 14 amino acids. The CDR3 DNA is TGTGCCAGCAGCGCCGACGGAGGAGGCTATGGCTACACCTTC. Residues: CASSADGGGYGYTF.

V gene TRBV28 combines with J gene TRBJ2-1; TRBD2 matches at 8 bases. Germline assignment: CDR1 MDHEN and CDR2 SYDVKM. V shed 6 bases, J shed 4 bases, and the junction held 8 bases outside the gene matches. The CDR3 is made up of 15 amino acids. CDR3 nucleotides: TGTGCCAGCAGCCTCCGACTAGCGAAGTACAATGAGCAGTTCTTC. Amino acid sequence: CASSLRLAKYNEQFF.

This chain joins TRBV28 and TRBJ2-7; no clear D. The ends were cut back, 8 bases at V and 4 bases at J, with 12 bases in the middle. Germline CDR1 is MDHEN and CDR2 is SYDVKM. The CDR3 contains 12 residues. CDR3 sequence (DNA): TGTGCCAGCGAGGCTTATAGTTACGAGCAGTACTTC. Translated, it gives CASEAYSYEQYF.

J is TRBJ1-1 and V is TRBV2, with 7 bases identical to TRBD1. V gave up 1 base and J gave up 4 bases; unmatched junction bases: 9. Germline values: CDR1 SNHLY, CDR2 FYNNEI. The CDR3 has 16 amino acids. The CDR3 sequence is CASSEGTYTGVTEAFF. CDR3 coding DNA: TGTGCCAGCAGTGAAGGGACTTACACAGGGGTCACTGAAGCTTTCTTT.

This clone appeared once. The chain links TRBV5-4 to TRBJ2-5, with 8 bases identical to TRBD2. V dropped 4 bases and J dropped 0; count of bases not matched to a gene: 8. From germline, CDR1 is SGHNT and CDR2 YYREEE (reference sequence). This CDR3 has 16 amino acids. This chain's CDR3 is CASSRQAGEYQETQYF. DNA of the CDR3: TGTGCCAGCAGCCGCCAAGCGGGGGAGTACCAAGAGACCCAGTACTTC.

The gene calls are TRBV15 and TRBJ2-7; D gene uncertain. The CDR3 length is 11 residues. With 3 bases removed from V and 4 bases from J, the gap between germline ends came to 4 bases. Per germline, CDR1 LNHNV and CDR2 YYDKDF (reference sequence). The CDR3 nucleotides are TGTGCCACCAGCAGCTCGTACGAGCAGTACTTC. Residues: CATSSSYEQYF.

The chain uses TRBV4-1 and TRBJ2-7, with 11 bases that match TRBD2. V lost 4 bases to trimming and J lost 4 bases; unmatched junction nucleotides: 6. Germline CDR1 and CDR2: MGHRA and YSYEKL. The CDR3 totals 15 residues. For the CDR3, the DNA is TGCGCCAGCAGCCCGCGGACTAGCGGGCTGTACGAGCAGTACTTC. Translated: CASSPRTSGLYEQYF.

This clone has only a few counts. V gene TRBV5-6 combines with J gene TRBJ2-7, with TRBD2 identical over 9 bases. In germline, CDR1 is SGHDT, CDR2 YYEEEE. After removal of 4 bases from V and 7 bases from J, the junction contained 9 bases not matched to a gene. The CDR3 loop spans 14 amino acids. CDR3 amino acids: CASSGIAGAAEQYF. The CDR3 DNA reads TGTGCCAGCAGCGGGATAGCGGGAGCGGCGGAGCAGTACTTC. The full variable domain, with the rest looked up from reference TRBV5-6 and TRBJ2-7, is DAGVTQSPTHLIKTRGQQVTLRCSPKSGHDTVSWYQQALGQGPQFIFQYYEEEERQRGNFPDRFSGHQFPNYSSELNVNALLLGDSALYLCASSGIAGAAEQYFGPGTRLTVT.

The chain combines TRBV6-9 with TRBJ1-2; D uncertain. The CDR3 length is 13 residues. V shed 1 base and J shed 8 bases, with 11 bases lying between them. Germline CDR1 MNHGY, CDR2 SVAAGI. CDR3 sequence reads: CASSYLKVQGYTF. CDR3 sequence (DNA): TGTGCCAGCAGTTATTTGAAAGTACAGGGCTACACCTTC.

The chain combines TRBV7-2 with TRBJ1-1; D call uncertain. Trimming left V 2 bases short and J 2 bases short, with 12 bases between. This CDR3 is 15 amino acids long. Germline V gene lookup returns CDR1 SGHTA and CDR2 FQGNSA. The CDR3 bases are TGTGCCAGCAGCTTATCCCAGGCCCTAAACACTGAAGCTTTCTTT. Its protein product is CASSLSQALNTEAFF.

The chain recombines TRBV4-2 with TRBJ1-1, with 7 positions matching TRBD1. Germline values: CDR1 LGHNA, CDR2 YNFKEQ. V lost 2 bases, J lost 2 bases, and 5 bases stayed unmatched. The CDR3 has 15 residues. The CDR3 protein is CASSQPGQANTEAFF. CDR3 in DNA: TGTGCCAGCAGCCAACCCGGACAGGCTAACACTGAAGCTTTCTTT.

The chain is built from TRBV5-8 and TRBJ2-7; D is unclear. The CDR3 has 11 residues. Germline assignment: CDR1 SGHTS and CDR2 YDEGEE. Trimming left V 4 bases short and J 7 bases short, with 9 bases between. CDR3 protein: CASSPMREQYF. The CDR3 nucleotides read TGTGCCAGCAGCCCTATGAGAGAGCAGTACTTC. Drawing the rest from reference TRBV5-8 and TRBJ2-7, the complete variable domain is EAGVTQSPTHLIKTRGQQATLRCSPISGHTSVYWYQQALGLGLQFLLWYDEGEERNRGNFPPRFSGRQFPNYSSELNVNALELEDSALYLCASSPMREQYFGPGTRLTVT.

The chain employs TRBV5-1 and TRBJ2-7; 7 bases line up with TRBD2. The germline V gene encodes CDR1 SGHRS and CDR2 YFSETQ. Trimming at V came to 4 bases and at J to 2 bases, leaving 3 bases not matched to a gene. The CDR3 is made up of 13 amino acids. The CDR3 DNA sequence: TGCGCCAGCAGCAGGGACTACCCCTACGAGCAGTACTTC. It specifies CASSRDYPYEQYF.

The V gene is TRBV18, the J gene TRBJ1-2, with TRBD1 identical over 9 bases. Germline V CDR1 and CDR2: KGHSH, LQKENI. The V and J ends lost 4 bases and 4 bases, in that order; junction bases with no gene match: 7. The CDR3 is made up of 15 amino acids. CDR3 nucleotides: TGTGCCAGCTCACTGGGAACAGGGGGCCTCTATGGCTACACCTTC. This encodes CASSLGTGGLYGYTF.

In its sample, this clone was seen a few times. V gene TRBV4-2 combines with J gene TRBJ1-5; D gene ambiguous. The length of the CDR3 is 14 residues. V was clipped by 0 bases and J by 5 bases, with 8 bases between them. CDR1 is LGHNA and CDR2 is YNFKEQ in the germline V gene. CDR3 region: CASSQEAQDQPQHF. The CDR3 DNA reads TGTGCCAGCAGCCAAGAGGCCCAGGATCAGCCCCAGCATTTT.

This clone showed up just a few times. The rearrangement links TRBV2 to TRBJ1-5; D is unclear. Germline assignment: CDR1 SNHLY and CDR2 FYNNEI. The CDR3 is made up of 13 amino acids. The V end was cut by 4 bases, the J end by 2 bases, with 6 bases between. CDR3 DNA sequence: TGTGCCAGCAGTGGCAGTGGCAATCAGCCCCAGCATTTT. This sequence encodes CASSGSGNQPQHF. Based on the CDR3 plus reference TRBV2 and TRBJ1-5, the full variable domain is EPEVTQTPSHQVTQMGQEVILRCVPISNHLYFYWYRQILGQKVEFLVSFYNNEISEKSEIFDDQFSVERPDGSNFTLKIRSTKLEDSAMYFCASSGSGNQPQHFGDGTRLSIL.

The chain has TRBV6-1 and TRBJ2-1, with D possibly TRBD2 on 6 matching bases. This CDR3 region has 13 residues. V lost 4 bases to trimming and J lost 9 bases, with 13 bases between them. Per the germline V gene, CDR1 is MNHNS and CDR2 is SASEGT. The CDR3 region has the DNA TGTGCCAGCAGTGGCCCGGGACTCCCTGAGCAGTTCTTC. It yields the protein CASSGPGLPEQFF.

The chain recombines TRBV5-6 with TRBJ2-3, with TRBD1 identical over 10 bases. Germline lookup yields CDR1 SGHDT and CDR2 YYEEEE. CDR3 length equals 16 residues. Losses at the gene ends were 0 bases for V and 4 bases for J; bases not matched to a gene: 5. The CDR3 protein is CASSLVGQGVADTQYF. As DNA, the CDR3 is TGTGCCAGCAGCTTGGTAGGACAGGGGGTAGCAGATACGCAGTATTTT.

The chain uses TRBV6-1 and TRBJ1-5; D unclear. This CDR3 comprises 12 residues. V lost 2 bases and J 6 bases, leaving 5 bases between the germline ends. Germline values: CDR1 MNHNS, CDR2 SASEGT. This CDR3 is CASSELGQPQHF. The CDR3 bases are TGTGCCAGCAGTGAACTAGGTCAGCCCCAGCATTTT.

V gene TRBV10-1 combines with J gene TRBJ2-3; 11 nucleotides agree with TRBD2. Looked up from germline, CDR1 is WNHNN and CDR2 is SYGVQD (reference sequence). The CDR3 is 16 amino acids. Trimming took 0 bases from V and 1 from J; bases not matched to a gene: 0. The CDR3 region is CASSESTSGGTDTQYF. In DNA, the CDR3 is TGCGCCAGCAGTGAGTCGACTAGCGGGGGCACAGATACGCAGTATTTT.

The chain carries TRBV15 and TRBJ1-4, with D possibly being TRBD1 (5 bases). Germline-derived CDR1 and CDR2 are LNHNV and YYDKDF (reference sequence). Trimming shortened V by 0 bases and J by 5 bases, and 10 bases separated the two germline ends. The CDR3 loop spans 15 amino acids. The CDR3 here is CATSRDRAGNEKLFF. The DNA of the CDR3 is TGTGCCACCAGCAGAGATAGGGCAGGGAATGAAAAACTGTTTTTT.

The chain carries TRBV28 and TRBJ1-6; D ambiguous. Germline CDR1 reads MDHEN; CDR2 reads SYDVKM. The CDR3 totals 12 residues. V lost 11 bases and J lost 3, with 8 bases in between. CDR3 sequence (DNA): TGTGCCGGATCAGGCTATAATTCACCCCTCCACTTT. Its protein product is CAGSGYNSPLHF. The variable domain in full, completed from reference TRBV28 and TRBJ1-6, reads DVKVTQSSRYLVKRTGEKVFLECVQDMDHENMFWYRQDPGLGLRLIYFSYDVKMKEKGDIPEGYSVSREKKERFSLILESASTNQTSMYLCAGSGYNSPLHFGNGTRLTVT.

Here the CDR3 DNA reads TGCGCCGCGGGGGAGAGGGCCAACGTCCTGACTTTC. Translating gives CAAGERANVLTF. V gene TRBV10-2 combines with J gene TRBJ2-6, with 7 bases matching TRBD2. Germline V lookup: CDR1 WSHSY, CDR2 SAAADI. This CDR3 comprises 12 residues. Trimming took 11 bases from V and 5 from J; bases not matched to a gene: 3.

V usage is TRBV5-8 and J usage is TRBJ1-3; 8 nucleotides line up with TRBD1. V lost 4 bases to trimming and J lost 7 bases; unmatched junction nucleotides: 4. Germline V gives CDR1 SGHTS, CDR2 YDEGEE. This CDR3 has 13 amino acids. CDR3 protein: CASSRTGKNTIYF. The CDR3 nucleotides read TGTGCCAGCAGCCGGACAGGGAAGAACACCATATATTTT.

The chain recombines TRBV6-1 with TRBJ1-1; 8 bases agree with TRBD1. Per the germline V gene, CDR1 is MNHNS and CDR2 is SASEGT. Trimming removed 1 base from V and 5 bases from J; junction bases left unmatched: 3. The CDR3 totals 14 residues. CDR3 sequence: CASSEGRGLTEAFF. CDR3 coding DNA: TGTGCCAGCAGTGAAGGCAGGGGGCTGACTGAAGCTTTCTTT.

This clone was counted a single time. V usage is TRBV9 and J usage is TRBJ2-7; TRBD2 matches 10 bases. Germline V gives CDR1 SGDLS, CDR2 YYNGEE. The CDR3 has 16 residues. With V trimmed by 2 bases and J by 4 bases, 9 bases remained unmatched. The CDR3 DNA reads as TGTGCCAGCAGCGTGGGGATGCTAGCGGGAGCGTACGAGCAGTACTTC. Protein product: CASSVGMLAGAYEQYF.

The V call is TRBV29-1, the J call TRBJ2-7; D might be TRBD1 (5 bases). Germline lookup yields CDR1 SQVTM and CDR2 ANQGSEA. V dropped 5 bases and J dropped 4 bases, with 12 bases sitting between them. This CDR3 is 12 amino acids long. The CDR3 loop reads CSVRRGVYEQYF. As DNA, the CDR3 is TGCAGCGTTAGAAGGGGTGTGTACGAGCAGTACTTC.

The rearrangement joins TRBV28 to TRBJ1-2; D may be TRBD1 (6 bases). The V end lost 4 bases, the J end lost 4 bases, and 10 bases lay between the germline ends. Germline lookup yields CDR1 MDHEN and CDR2 SYDVKM. This CDR3 contains 13 residues. CDR3 sequence reads: CASSSTGRYGYTF. DNA of the CDR3: TGTGCCAGCAGTTCTACAGGGCGCTATGGCTACACCTTC.

The chain couples TRBV27 to TRBJ2-6; no clear D. Germline CDR1 reads MNHEY; CDR2 reads SMNVEV (reference sequence). Between the trimmed V and J ends, which lost 5 bases and 4 bases, there was a span of 6 bases. The CDR3 length is 13 residues. The CDR3, as DNA: TGTGCCAGCAGTCCCCCGGGGGCCAACGTCCTGACTTTC. This translates into CASSPPGANVLTF.

The chain couples TRBV5-6 to TRBJ1-5, with D hard to call. V was shortened by 1 base and J by 4 bases, with 3 bases between the two germline ends. Germline CDR1 reads SGHDT; CDR2 reads YYEEEE. This CDR3 is 12 amino acids long. CDR3 DNA: TGTGCCAGCAGCTTGCAGAATCAGCCCCAGCATTTT. Translated, it gives CASSLQNQPQHF. Variable domain in full (rest from reference TRBV5-6 and TRBJ1-5): DAGVTQSPTHLIKTRGQQVTLRCSPKSGHDTVSWYQQALGQGPQFIFQYYEEEERQRGNFPDRFSGHQFPNYSSELNVNALLLGDSALYLCASSLQNQPQHFGDGTRLSIL.